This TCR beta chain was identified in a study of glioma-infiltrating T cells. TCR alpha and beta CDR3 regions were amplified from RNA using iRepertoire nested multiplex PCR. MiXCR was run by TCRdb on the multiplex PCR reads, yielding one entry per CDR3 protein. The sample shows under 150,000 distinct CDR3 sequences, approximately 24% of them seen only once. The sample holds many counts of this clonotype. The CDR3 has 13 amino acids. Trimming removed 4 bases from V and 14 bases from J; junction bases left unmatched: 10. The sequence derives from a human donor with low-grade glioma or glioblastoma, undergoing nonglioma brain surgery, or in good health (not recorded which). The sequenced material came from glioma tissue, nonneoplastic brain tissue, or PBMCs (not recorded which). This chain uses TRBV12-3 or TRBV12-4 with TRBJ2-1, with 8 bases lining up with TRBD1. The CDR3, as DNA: TGTGCCAGCAGTTACCCCACAGGGGGGATAGAGTTCTTC. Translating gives CASSYPTGGIEFF.